A selection of T cell receptor beta chains follows, all from one sample in a study of OX40 agonist ivuxolimab in advanced cancers. This table comes from immunoSEQ multiplex PCR, and its TCRdb copy is limited to in-frame clones, with some not included. The sample has 72,000 or so clones, roughly 88% seen once. This specimen was CD4+ or CD8+ T cells sorted from blood, taken in a trial of the OX40 agonist ivuxolimab. The origin of the receptors is an adult with an advanced solid tumor such as melanoma, head and neck, liver or kidney cancer. Each CDR3 is given with its conserved first and last residue. Fields, in order: D gene, V gene, clone size, J gene, CDR3 DNA, CDR3 protein. D genes are given only for firm matches. The listing skips clone size in some rows; elsewhere it reads once, few, many or a size class.

d_call: .; v_call: TRBV7-3; clone_size: .; j_call: TRBJ1-1; cdr3_nt: TGTGCCAGCAGCTTAGGACAGTCGAACACTGAAGCTTTCTTT; cdr3_aa: CASSLGQSNTEAFF
d_call: TRBD1; v_call: TRBV19; clone_size: .; j_call: TRBJ1-5; cdr3_nt: TGTGCCAGTAGTACGAGGACAGGGGGCGGTCAGCCCCAGCATTTT; cdr3_aa: CASSTRTGGGQPQHF
d_call: TRBD1; v_call: TRBV19; clone_size: .; j_call: TRBJ1-5; cdr3_nt: TGTGCCAGTAGGTCTGGCACGACAGGGCTACAGCCCCAGCATTTT; cdr3_aa: CASRSGTTGLQPQHF
d_call: .; v_call: TRBV7-2; clone_size: .; j_call: TRBJ1-2; cdr3_nt: TGTGCCAGCAGCTTAGCGCTCACCGAATACTATGGCTACACCTTC; cdr3_aa: CASSLALTEYYGYTF
d_call: TRBD1; v_call: TRBV7-2; clone_size: once; j_call: TRBJ1-3; cdr3_nt: TGTGCCAGCAGCTTTACCACAGGGGGAGCTGGAAACACCATATATTTT; cdr3_aa: CASSFTTGGAGNTIYF
d_call: .; v_call: TRBV2; clone_size: .; j_call: TRBJ2-5; cdr3_nt: TGTGCCAGCAGTCCCCAGGGGGGCTTCCAAGAGACCCAGTACTTC; cdr3_aa: CASSPQGGFQETQYF
d_call: .; v_call: TRBV7-8; clone_size: once; j_call: TRBJ2-3; cdr3_nt: TGTGCCAGCAGCTTACCACCGGGACTTAAGAACTACTTTAAGACAGATACGCAGTATTTT; cdr3_aa: CASSLPPGLKNYFKTDTQYF
d_call: TRBD1; v_call: TRBV28; clone_size: .; j_call: TRBJ1-3; cdr3_nt: TGTGCCAGCAGTTTGGACAGGGCTGGAAACACCATATATTTT; cdr3_aa: CASSLDRAGNTIYF
d_call: .; v_call: TRBV28; clone_size: .; j_call: TRBJ2-7; cdr3_nt: TGTGCCAGCAGAACTGACGGCTACGAGCAGTACTTC; cdr3_aa: CASRTDGYEQYF
d_call: .; v_call: TRBV4-3; clone_size: .; j_call: TRBJ2-3; cdr3_nt: TGCGCCAGCAGAGGGCGGGGTTCAGATACGCAGTATTTT; cdr3_aa: CASRGRGSDTQYF
d_call: TRBD1; v_call: TRBV19; clone_size: .; j_call: TRBJ1-4; cdr3_nt: TGTGCCAGTAGTATCAGGGACAGTGAAAAACTGTTTTTT; cdr3_aa: CASSIRDSEKLFF
d_call: .; v_call: TRBV28; clone_size: .; j_call: TRBJ1-1; cdr3_nt: TGTGCCAGCAGTTTAACCCCCGGTGTGGCTGAAGCTTTCTTT; cdr3_aa: CASSLTPGVAEAFF
d_call: .; v_call: TRBV7-2; clone_size: .; j_call: TRBJ1-6; cdr3_nt: TGTGCCAGCAGCTTAAGTCCATATAATTCACCCCTCCACTTT; cdr3_aa: CASSLSPYNSPLHF
d_call: .; v_call: TRBV7-8; clone_size: .; j_call: TRBJ1-4; cdr3_nt: TGTGCCAGCAGACGAGGGTCGGGAGAAAAACTGTTTTTT; cdr3_aa: CASRRGSGEKLFF
d_call: .; v_call: TRBV5-6; clone_size: .; j_call: TRBJ2-3; cdr3_nt: TGTGCCAGCAGCGCCCCCGTCGCCTATCCGATGGGCACAGATACGCAGTATTTT; cdr3_aa: CASSAPVAYPMGTDTQYF
d_call: TRBD2; v_call: TRBV7-2; clone_size: .; j_call: TRBJ2-1; cdr3_nt: TGTGCCAGCAGCCGTTTAACCGGGACTAGCGGGACTAATGAGCAGTTCTTC; cdr3_aa: CASSRLTGTSGTNEQFF
d_call: .; v_call: TRBV7-9; clone_size: .; j_call: TRBJ2-5; cdr3_nt: TGTGCCAGCAGCTTACAAGAGACCCAGTACTTC; cdr3_aa: CASSLQETQYF
d_call: .; v_call: TRBV11-2; clone_size: once; j_call: TRBJ2-7; cdr3_nt: TGTGCCAGCAGCTTAGCGCAGACCTACGAGCAGTACTTC; cdr3_aa: CASSLAQTYEQYF
d_call: .; v_call: TRBV7-2; clone_size: .; j_call: TRBJ2-1; cdr3_nt: TGTGCCAGCAGCTTCTTCCATTATAAGAACAATGAGCAGTTCTTC; cdr3_aa: CASSFFHYKNNEQFF
d_call: .; v_call: TRBV5-6; clone_size: .; j_call: TRBJ1-4; cdr3_nt: TGTGCCAGCAGCTTAACAAGAGATGAAAAACTGTTTTTT; cdr3_aa: CASSLTRDEKLFF
d_call: .; v_call: TRBV27; clone_size: .; j_call: TRBJ1-6; cdr3_nt: TGTGCCAGCAGTTTATATCGGGGAACACCCCTCCACTTT; cdr3_aa: CASSLYRGTPLHF
d_call: .; v_call: TRBV5-1; clone_size: .; j_call: TRBJ1-5; cdr3_nt: TGCGCCAGCAGTACAGATTCCAATCAGCCCCAGCATTTT; cdr3_aa: CASSTDSNQPQHF
d_call: .; v_call: TRBV18; clone_size: .; j_call: TRBJ2-2; cdr3_nt: TGTGCCAGCTCACGGGAGAACACCGGGGAGCTGTTTTTT; cdr3_aa: CASSRENTGELFF
d_call: TRBD1; v_call: TRBV5-4; clone_size: .; j_call: TRBJ1-4; cdr3_nt: TGTGCCAGCAGCGGAAGGACAGGGACGGGTGAAAAACTGTTTTTT; cdr3_aa: CASSGRTGTGEKLFF
d_call: .; v_call: TRBV11-2; clone_size: few; j_call: TRBJ1-2; cdr3_nt: TGTGCCAGCAGCAACACAGGGTTGGGGTATGGCTACACCTTC; cdr3_aa: CASSNTGLGYGYTF